Listed below are T cell receptor beta chains from one sample, sequenced in a study of cytomegalovirus exposure and HLA in healthy donors. Clones were read by immunoSEQ multiplex PCR, and TCRdb kept only the in-frame ones, dropping some. The sample contains 150,000 or so clones, roughly 82% of which appear only once. The sample taken for sequencing was PBMCs. The receptors were sampled from a woman aged 30 to 39 in good health and CMV-seronegative. CDR3s include the opening cysteine and the closing phenylalanine or tryptophan. A D gene is named only where the DNA matches it firmly. Expanded clones are given a class, and other clones once, few, many or no size at all.

J	size	V	D	DNA	CDR3
TRBJ2-7	once	TRBV5-4	TRBD2	TGTGCCAGCAGTCAGGGACTAGCCGGCGAGCAGTACTTC	CASSQGLAGEQYF
TRBJ1-2	-	TRBV27	-	TGTGCCAGCAGTTTTGAGGGCTACTATGGCTACACCTTC	CASSFEGYYGYTF
TRBJ1-5	-	TRBV28	-	TGTGCCAGCAGTCCACCCCAGGGATTTCAGCCCCAGCATTTT	CASSPPQGFQPQHF
TRBJ2-6	-	TRBV4-3	TRBD1	TGCGCCAGCAGCCACGGGACAGGGGTTTCTGGGGCCAACGTCCTGACTTTC	CASSHGTGVSGANVLTF
TRBJ1-1	-	TRBV13	TRBD1	TGTGCCAGCAGTCACCTCGACAGGGGGAGGGGTACTGAAGCTTTCTTT	CASSHLDRGRGTEAFF
TRBJ1-1	-	TRBV18	TRBD1	TGTGCCAGCTCACCGACAGGGGGAGGGGGTCTCACTGAAGCTTTCTTT	CASSPTGGGGLTEAFF
TRBJ1-5	-	TRBV27	TRBD1	TGTGCCAGCAGCTACAGGGGGAGCAATCAGCCCCAGCATTTT	CASSYRGSNQPQHF
TRBJ1-1	-	TRBV7-6	TRBD1	TGTGCCAGCAGCTTCTTTTTGCCGGGACAGGGTCCGACTGAAGCTTTCTTT	CASSFFLPGQGPTEAFF
TRBJ1-1	-	TRBV6-1	-	TGTGCCAGCGAGGCAAGCATGAACACTGAAGCTTTCTTT	CASEASMNTEAFF
TRBJ2-3	-	TRBV20-1	-	TGCAGTGCTGAGCACTCAGATACGCAGTATTTT	CSAEHSDTQYF
TRBJ2-1	-	TRBV7-7	-	TGTGCTAGCAGCTTAGATAGTTACAATGAGCAGTTCTTC	CASSLDSYNEQFF
TRBJ2-2	-	TRBV7-2	-	TGTGCCAGCAGCTTCCTAACCGGGGAGCTGTTTTTT	CASSFLTGELFF
TRBJ2-2	-	TRBV2	TRBD1	TGTGCCAGCAGTGTAGGACAGGGGAACACCGGGGAGCTGTTTTTT	CASSVGQGNTGELFF
TRBJ2-1	-	TRBV7-9	TRBD2	TGTGCCAGCAGCTTGACTAGCGGGGTTCAGTTCTTC	CASSLTSGVQFF
TRBJ2-5	-	TRBV9	TRBD1	TGTGCCAGCAGCGAGGGGACAGGGTCACAGACCCAGTACTTC	CASSEGTGSQTQYF
TRBJ1-4	once	TRBV7-2	-	TGTGCCAGCAGCTTAGAAGGGGGAAGTGAAAAACTGTTTTTT	CASSLEGGSEKLFF
TRBJ2-7	-	TRBV7-9	-	TGTTCCAGCAGCCCTTCCGGCTACGAGCAGTACTTC	CSSSPSGYEQYF
TRBJ2-2	-	TRBV7-6	-	TGTGCCAGCAGCTTACAAGGGGTAGGGAACACCGGGGAGCTGTTTTTT	CASSLQGVGNTGELFF
TRBJ2-7	-	TRBV7-6	TRBD1	TGTGCCAGCAGCCCTCCTCGGGACAGGTTTTTCCTCTACGAGCAGTACTTC	CASSPPRDRFFLYEQYF
TRBJ1-1	-	TRBV7-2	TRBD1	TGTGCCAGCAGCTCGCAGGGGGGCACTGAAGCTTTCTTT	CASSSQGGTEAFF
TRBJ2-5	-	TRBV25-1	TRBD2	TGTGCCAGCAGTGAATCTATAGCGGGGGTACAGACCCAGTACTTC	CASSESIAGVQTQYF
TRBJ1-2	few	TRBV28	-	TGTGCCAGCACCTCTCTGGACAGTGCACATGGCTACACCTTC	CASTSLDSAHGYTF
TRBJ1-4	-	TRBV6-1	TRBD1	TGTGCCAGCAGTGAAACCGGGACAGCAACTAATGAAAAACTGTTTTTT	CASSETGTATNEKLFF
TRBJ1-4	-	TRBV9	TRBD1	TGTGCCAGCAGCGAAAGGACAGGGAATGAAAAACTGTTTTTT	CASSERTGNEKLFF
TRBJ2-1	few	TRBV14	TRBD2	TGTGCCAGCAGCCAAGTTGGGACTAGCCCCTCTTTCTTC	CASSQVGTSPSFF
TRBJ2-1	-	TRBV7-3	TRBD1	TGTGCCAGCAGCAGTCGTCCGGGACAGGAGGGCCACAATGAGCAGTTCTTC	CASSSRPGQEGHNEQFF
TRBJ2-7	-	TRBV28	-	TGTGCCAGCAGTTTCGAGACAGCGACCTACGAGCAGTACTTC	CASSFETATYEQYF
TRBJ1-6	-	TRBV2	-	TGTGCCAGCAGTCCCGGACAGTCGGATCCATATAATTCACCCCTCCACTTT	CASSPGQSDPYNSPLHF
TRBJ2-3	-	TRBV4-1	-	TGCGCCAGCAGCCAGGTTGAACAGGGATCAGATACGCAGTATTTT	CASSQVEQGSDTQYF
TRBJ2-3	-	TRBV9	-	TGTGCCAGCAGCACTAGCCCACTAGCCAGGATTGTCGATACGCAGTATTTT	CASSTSPLARIVDTQYF
TRBJ2-7	-	TRBV7-2	TRBD1	TGTGCCAGCAGCTTATACAGGGGAGACCACGAGCAGTACTTC	CASSLYRGDHEQYF
TRBJ1-5	-	TRBV5-6	TRBD1	TGTGCCAGCAGCCTGGGGGCAGGGGGCGGCAATCAGCCCCAGCATTTT	CASSLGAGGGNQPQHF